This T cell receptor (beta chain) was captured by sequencing in a study of blood T cells in healthy people across ages. Through a sample-barcoded 5' primer and a J-beta primer mix, a second PCR was run for roughly 6 to 11 cycles. A single record per CDR3 protein comes from TCRdb applying MiXCR to the 5' RACE reads. The sample records some 370,000 distinct CDR3 sequences, roughly half being singletons. V lost 9 bases, J lost 5 bases, and 5 bases stayed unmatched. CDR3 length: 14 amino acids. CDR1 is WSHSY and CDR2 is SAAADI in the germline V gene. The rearrangement uses TRBV10-2 and TRBJ2-3; 13 bases match TRBD2. The sample comprised blood. The TCR was taken from a man aged 55 to 70 in good health. The CDR3 region has the DNA TGCGCCAGTTCGACTAGCGGGGGGTTAGATACGCAGTATTTT. This sequence encodes CASSTSGGLDTQYF.